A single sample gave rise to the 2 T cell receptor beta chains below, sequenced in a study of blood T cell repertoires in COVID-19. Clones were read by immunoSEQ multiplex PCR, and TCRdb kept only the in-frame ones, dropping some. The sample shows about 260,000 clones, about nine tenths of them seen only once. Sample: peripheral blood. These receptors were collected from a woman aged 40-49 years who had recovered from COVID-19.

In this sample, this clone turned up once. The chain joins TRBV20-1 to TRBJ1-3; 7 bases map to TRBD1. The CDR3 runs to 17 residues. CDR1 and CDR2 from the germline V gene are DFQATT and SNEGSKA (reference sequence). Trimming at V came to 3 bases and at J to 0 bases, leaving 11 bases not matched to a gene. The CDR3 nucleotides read TGCAGTGCTAGTTCGAGGACAGGAGCATTCTCTGGAAACACCATATATTTT. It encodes CSASSRTGAFSGNTIYF.

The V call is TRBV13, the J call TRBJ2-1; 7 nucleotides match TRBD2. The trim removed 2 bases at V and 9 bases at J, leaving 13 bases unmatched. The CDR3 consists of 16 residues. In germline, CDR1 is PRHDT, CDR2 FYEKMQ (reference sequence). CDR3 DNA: TGTGCCAGCAGCTTATTGGGTAGCGGGTCGTTCCGTGAGCAGTTCTTC. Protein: CASSLLGSGSFREQFF.